This TCR beta chain was recovered during a study of T-cell memory formation after mild COVID-19. Whole-study context: Largely, TCR clusters stayed within a single donor.

With V trimmed by 2 bases and J by 8 bases, 11 bases remained unmatched. This CDR3 has 16 amino acids. Germline CDR1 and CDR2: SGHTA and FQGNSA. Employing constant-segment primers, 5'RACE generated TCR alpha and TCR beta cDNA libraries bearing sample barcodes and UMIs. TCRdb recomputed calls from the 5' RACE reads with MiXCR, one row per CDR3 protein. The sample carries roughly 450,000 distinct CDR3 sequences, roughly 18% recorded once. For this clonotype: The antigen is undetermined.

Notes on the study in general: Largely, contracting CD4+ clones fell within CM and EM, and contracting CD8+ clones within EMRA.

The TCR comes from a man aged 18 to 29 who had mild COVID-19 (a few samples of this study predate the infection). Cell type and time point are not known. Sequencing was performed on PBMCs or a T cell subset sorted from them (not recorded which). The chain couples TRBV7-2 to TRBJ2-1; 8 bases map to TRBD2. The CDR3 is CASSLSYGGGQDEQFF. The DNA for the CDR3 is TGTGCCAGCAGCTTATCCTACGGGGGGGGCCAGGATGAGCAGTTCTTC.